This passage covers 28 T cell receptor beta chains from one sample sequenced in a study of early T cells in non-severe SARS-CoV-2 infection. TCRdb used MiXCR to reprocess the 5' RACE reads, holding one entry per CDR3 protein. Of fewer than 85,000 distinct CDR3 sequences listed, roughly 9.4% are singletons. Sample: whole blood. The receptors derive from an adult who was a healthcare worker with PCR-confirmed SARS-CoV-2 infection or an uninfected control (not recorded which).

This clonotype was picked up many times. V usage is TRBV7-9 and J usage is TRBJ2-5; 10 bases are a match to TRBD1. V lost 5 bases to trimming and J lost 4 bases; unmatched junction nucleotides: 7. This CDR3 has 15 amino acids. CDR1 is SEHNR, CDR2 FQNEAQ, per germline (reference sequence). CDR3 in DNA: TGTGCCAGCAGCCTCGGGACAGGGGAGGGAGAGACCCAGTACTTC. Its translation is CASSLGTGEGETQYF.

This clonotype was seen at least ten times. The chain recombines TRBV20-1 with TRBJ2-7; tentative D call: TRBD2 (5 bases). Trimming removed 1 base from V and 2 bases from J, with 9 bases in between. Per the germline V gene, CDR1 is DFQATT and CDR2 is SNEGSKA (reference sequence). The CDR3 runs to 13 residues. The CDR3 DNA reads as TGCAGTGCTAGAGGGACTGTCACCTACGAGCAGTACTTC. It is translated as CSARGTVTYEQYF.

This clonotype was found many times. The genes are TRBV20-1 and TRBJ1-5, with D possibly being TRBD1 (6 bases). The germline CDR1 and CDR2 sequences are DFQATT and SNEGSKA (reference sequence). V dropped 6 bases and J dropped 7 bases, with 19 bases sitting between them. The CDR3 totals 14 residues. CDR3 protein: CSAHRAEGSQPQHF. The CDR3 DNA sequence: TGCAGTGCCCACAGGGCCGAGGGAAGCCAGCCCCAGCATTTT.

This clonotype came up many times. V gene TRBV20-1 combines with J gene TRBJ1-5, with a tentative D call TRBD1 (5 bases). The CDR3 has 15 amino acids. Germline V CDR1 and CDR2: DFQATT, SNEGSKA (reference sequence). CDR3 in DNA: TGCAGCGCCGTAGTCGGGTTAGGGGACAATCAGCCCCAGCATTTT. Its protein is CSAVVGLGDNQPQHF.

This chain connects TRBV28 to TRBJ1-2; TRBD1 might be the D (6 bases). The CDR3 totals 11 residues. V lost 9 bases, J lost 4 bases, and 9 bases lay in between. In germline, CDR1 is MDHEN, CDR2 SYDVKM. In nucleotides, the CDR3 is TGTGCCAGGGGGACAATCTATGGCTACACCTTC. It specifies CARGTIYGYTF.

This clonotype has a count of ten or more. The chain links TRBV7-2 to TRBJ2-7; D unresolved. The CDR3 runs to 12 residues. CDR1 SGHTA and CDR2 FQGNSA come from the germline V gene. Trimming removed 2 bases at V and 2 bases at J, with 4 bases between. Here the CDR3 DNA reads TGTGCCAGCAGCTTATCTGCCTACGAGCAGTACTTC. Its translation: CASSLSAYEQYF.

The chain links TRBV5-4 to TRBJ2-5; D possibly matches TRBD1 or TRBD2 (5 bases each). Germline values: CDR1 SGHNT, CDR2 YYREEE (reference sequence). CDR3 size: 13 residues. V was trimmed by 3 bases and J by 5 bases, leaving 11 bases between them. The CDR3 coding sequence is TGTGCCAGCAGCTACCGGGACGTGGAGACCCAGTACTTC. The encoded protein is CASSYRDVETQYF.

The CDR3 loop reads CASSYSKETQYF. CDR3 DNA: TGTGCCAGCAGTTACTCTAAAGAGACCCAGTACTTC. The chain uses TRBV6-6 and TRBJ2-5; no definite D call. Trimming stripped 0 bases from V and 3 bases from J, with 2 bases between. Germline CDR1 and CDR2: MNHNY and SVGAGI (reference sequence). The CDR3 consists of 12 residues.

V gene TRBV9 combines with J gene TRBJ2-2; D unresolved. The germline gives CDR1 SGDLS, CDR2 YYNGEE. CDR3 length: 15 residues. Trimming took off 0 bases at V and 4 bases at J, with 10 bases between the two ends. This CDR3 is CASSVDWGITGELFF. As DNA, the CDR3 is TGTGCCAGCAGCGTAGATTGGGGAATCACCGGGGAGCTGTTTTTT. The full variable domain, completed using reference TRBV9 and TRBJ2-2, is DSGVTQTPKHLITATGQRVTLRCSPRSGDLSVYWYQQSLDQGLQFLIQYYNGEERAKGNILERFSAQQFPDLHSELNLSSLELGDSALYFCASSVDWGITGELFFGEGSRLTVL.

At least ten counts were recorded for this clonotype. This chain links TRBV12-3 or TRBV12-4 with TRBJ1-1; D remains ambiguous. The CDR3 is made up of 14 amino acids. Trimming took 3 bases from V and 4 from J, leaving 12 bases between them. CDR3 residues: CASSFKEGGTEAFF. Written as DNA, the CDR3 is TGTGCCAGCAGTTTTAAGGAGGGTGGCACTGAAGCTTTCTTT.

The chain employs TRBV12-3 or TRBV12-4 and TRBJ2-6; D gene ambiguous. V was trimmed by 4 bases and J by 3 bases, leaving 7 bases between them. The CDR3 extends over 14 amino acids. CDR3: CASSWAGGANVLTF. For the CDR3, the DNA is TGTGCCAGCAGTTGGGCAGGTGGGGCCAACGTCCTGACTTTC.

J is TRBJ2-2 and V is TRBV13; possibly TRBD1 for D (6 bases). The germline CDR1 and CDR2 sequences are PRHDT and FYEKMQ (reference sequence). The CDR3 length is 14 residues. Trimming removed 5 bases from V and 6 bases from J, with 13 bases in between. The CDR3 DNA follows: TGTGCCAGCAGCCCAATACAGGGCTCCGGGGAGCTGTTTTTT. The encoded protein is CASSPIQGSGELFF.

The sample holds a few counts of this clonotype. The chain links TRBV5-1 to TRBJ2-2; no reliable D call. This CDR3 region has 14 residues. Trimming took 2 bases from V and 2 from J, leaving 7 bases between them. Germline V gene sequence: CDR1 SGHRS, CDR2 YFSETQ. CDR3 DNA sequence: TGCGCCAGCAGCTTTGCTACAAACACCGGGGAGCTGTTTTTT. Translating it yields CASSFATNTGELFF.

This clonotype was seen repeatedly, ten times or more. One junction end does not reproduce the germline sequence, and a read error may be involved. This chain uses TRBV3-1 with TRBJ2-7; 10 bases line up with TRBD2. This CDR3 contains 13 residues. The germline CDR1 and CDR2 sequences are LGHDT and YNNKEL (reference sequence). The CDR3: CASSQGGLAETNF. The CDR3 DNA follows: TGTGCCAGCAGCCAGGGTGGACTAGCGGAGACGAACTTC.

As regards this clonotype: The CDR3 end shows no conserved phenylalanine or tryptophan, and so a read error is likely. This chain connects TRBV20-1 to TRBJ2-1; D gene unclear. Germline CDR1 and CDR2: DFQATT and SNEGSKA (reference sequence). V was trimmed by 6 bases and J by 4 bases, leaving 4 bases between them. The CDR3 sequence is 10 residues long. The CDR3 sequence is CSAGYNEQFL. DNA for the CDR3: TGCAGTGCAGGGTACAATGAGCAGTTCCTC.

The table lists this clonotype with a few counts. This CDR3 reads CASSPWDSYNEQFF. CDR3 nucleotide sequence: TGTGCCAGCAGCCCGTGGGACTCTTACAATGAGCAGTTCTTC. The rearrangement uses TRBV7-6 and TRBJ2-1; maybe TRBD2 (6 bases). Germline V gives CDR1 SGHVS, CDR2 FNYEAQ. The ends were cut back, 5 bases at V and 4 bases at J, with 12 bases in the middle. The CDR3 sequence is 14 residues long.

This clonotype showed up just a few times. This chain joins TRBV12-3 or TRBV12-4 and TRBJ1-4, with D maybe TRBD1 (5 bases). The CDR3 totals 15 residues. V lost 5 bases and J lost 2, with 12 bases in between. The CDR3 loop is CASSPTGGTNEKLFF. The CDR3 bases are TGTGCCAGCAGTCCCACAGGCGGCACTAATGAAAAACTGTTTTTT.

The chain has TRBV27 and TRBJ2-7, with 8 bases identical to TRBD2. The CDR3 covers 14 residues. Trimming cost V 7 bases and J 0 bases; bases outside gene matches: 5. Germline-derived CDR1 and CDR2 are MNHEY and SMNVEV (reference sequence). The CDR3 DNA reads TGTGCCAGCAAGCGCGGGAGGAGCTCCTACGAGCAGTACTTC. This codes for CASKRGRSSYEQYF.

The chain combines TRBV12-5 with TRBJ1-2; TRBD1 aligns across 8 bases. The CDR3 has 14 amino acids. Germline CDR1 LGHNT, CDR2 FRNRAP. V trimming: 6 bases; J trimming: 4 bases; junction bases outside the gene matches: 7. CDR3 sequence (DNA): TGTGCTAGTGGCGGGCAGGGGGCCTTCTATGGCTACACCTTC. It yields the protein CASGGQGAFYGYTF.

The rearrangement joins TRBV28 to TRBJ1-2; no definite D call. From germline, CDR1 is MDHEN and CDR2 SYDVKM. The germline V and J ends were trimmed by 5 bases and 4 bases, with 8 bases remaining between them. This CDR3 has 12 amino acids. CDR3: CASSGPLYGYTF. CDR3 sequence (DNA): TGTGCCAGCAGTGGACCGCTCTATGGCTACACCTTC.

This clonotype showed up just a few times. The V and J genes are TRBV3-1 and TRBJ2-7, with D perhaps TRBD1 (6 bases). CDR3 size: 12 residues. V was shortened by 6 bases and J by 5 bases, with 11 bases between the two germline ends. Germline CDR1 reads LGHDT; CDR2 reads YNNKEL (reference sequence). For the CDR3, the DNA is TGTGCCAGCAGTAGACAGGTCCACGAGCAGTACTTC. Residues: CASSRQVHEQYF.

This clonotype was detected ten times or more. This sequence joins TRBV4-2 and TRBJ2-1; D unclear. The CDR3 covers 13 residues. Germline V lookup: CDR1 LGHNA, CDR2 YNFKEQ. Trimming removed 1 base from V and 9 bases from J, with 10 bases in between. This chain's CDR3 is CASSQALGAEQFF. The CDR3 DNA reads TGTGCCAGCAGCCAAGCCTTAGGAGCTGAGCAGTTCTTC.

J is TRBJ1-5 and V is TRBV3-1; no firm D call. The CDR3 length is 13 residues. Trimming left V 1 base short and J 4 bases short, with 5 bases between. Germline V gives CDR1 LGHDT, CDR2 YNNKEL (reference sequence). The CDR3 region is CASSQVLNQPQHF. The CDR3, as DNA: TGTGCCAGCAGCCAAGTCCTAAATCAGCCCCAGCATTTT.

This clonotype was detected a few times. This chain joins TRBV28 and TRBJ2-7, with D perhaps matching TRBD1 (6 bases). Trimming removed 9 bases from V and 4 bases from J, with 16 bases in between. CDR1 is MDHEN and CDR2 is SYDVKM in the germline V gene. CDR3 size: 13 residues. For the CDR3, the DNA is TGTGCCAGTCTCTCGGGACACCAATACGAGCAGTACTTC. Translated: CASLSGHQYEQYF. The full variable domain, in which reference TRBV28 and TRBJ2-7 provide the parts outside the CDR3, is DVKVTQSSRYLVKRTGEKVFLECVQDMDHENMFWYRQDPGLGLRLIYFSYDVKMKEKGDIPEGYSVSREKKERFSLILESASTNQTSMYLCASLSGHQYEQYFGPGTRLTVT.

This clonotype was seen repeatedly, ten times or more. The genes are TRBV7-9 and TRBJ2-1, with unresolved D. The CDR3 contains 14 residues. The germline V and J ends were trimmed by 5 bases and 1 base, with 9 bases remaining between them. Germline assignment: CDR1 SEHNR and CDR2 FQNEAQ (reference sequence). The CDR3 protein is CASSPSESYNEQFF. The CDR3 DNA reads as TGTGCCAGCAGCCCCTCTGAATCCTACAATGAGCAGTTCTTC. The full variable domain, in which reference TRBV7-9 and TRBJ2-1 provide the parts outside the CDR3, is DTGVSQNPRHKITKRGQNVTFRCDPISEHNRLYWYRQTLGQGPEFLTYFQNEAQLEKSRLLSDRFSAERPKGSFSTLEIQRTEQGDSAMYLCASSPSESYNEQFFGPGTRLTVL.

This clonotype was observed many times. The rearrangement uses TRBV4-1 and TRBJ1-2; TRBD1 is a possible D gene (5 bases). Germline V gene data show CDR1 as MGHRA and CDR2 as YSYEKL. CDR3 length: 15 amino acids. V was pared by 2 bases and J by 4 bases, with 14 bases between. The CDR3 is CASSQPWRGSYGYTF. As DNA, the CDR3 is TGCGCCAGCAGCCAACCCTGGCGGGGGAGCTATGGCTACACCTTC.

In its sample, this clonotype was seen many times. This chain joins TRBV7-9 and TRBJ1-3; unclear D gene. There are 12 residues in the CDR3. From germline, CDR1 is SEHNR and CDR2 FQNEAQ (reference sequence). The germline V and J ends were trimmed by 3 bases and 4 bases, with 4 bases remaining between them. The CDR3 sequence is CASSFQGNTIYF. The CDR3 DNA sequence: TGTGCCAGCAGCTTTCAGGGAAACACCATATATTTT.

This clonotype was counted ten times or more. V is TRBV3-1 and J is TRBJ2-1, with D hard to call. The CDR3 has 12 residues. V lost 4 bases, J lost 7 bases, and 8 bases lay in between. Per germline, CDR1 LGHDT and CDR2 YNNKEL (reference sequence). The CDR3 nucleotides are TGTGCCAGCAGCCTGGCTTCTAATGAGCAGTTCTTC. Translated, it gives CASSLASNEQFF.